The 14 T cell receptor beta chains given below trace back to one sample, sequenced in a study of blood T cell repertoires in COVID-19. Sequenced by immunoSEQ multiplex PCR; TCRdb stores in-frame clones only, minus some. Of around 250,000 clones detected, roughly 90% appear once; the ten largest clones hold approximately 0.7%. The sample was peripheral blood. These receptors were collected from a human donor in a cohort sampled during active COVID-19.

The chain couples TRBV4-3 to TRBJ2-1; D is uncertain. CDR3 length: 11 residues. V was clipped by 6 bases and J by 4 bases, with 4 bases between them. Germline V CDR1 and CDR2: LGHNA, YSLEER. CDR3 in DNA: TGCGCCAGCAGTAGTTACAATGAGCAGTTCTTC. The encoded protein is CASSSYNEQFF.

Comment on this clone: The sample holds other DNA sequences that translate to the same CDR3. The chain recombines TRBV7-2 with TRBJ1-5, with D perhaps matching TRBD1 (6 bases). V gave up 3 bases and J gave up 2 bases, with 11 bases separating them. CDR1 and CDR2 (germline): SGHTA, FQGNSA. The CDR3 runs 15 residues. CDR3 loop: CASSLAGGGNQPQHF. The CDR3 DNA sequence: TGTGCCAGCAGCTTGGCGGGGGGCGGCAATCAGCCCCAGCATTTT.

The rearrangement links TRBV28 to TRBJ1-1; a weak D match, TRBD1 (5 bases). V lost 2 bases, J lost 6 bases, and 10 bases lay in between. The germline CDR1 and CDR2 sequences are MDHEN and SYDVKM. The CDR3 loop spans 13 amino acids. CDR3 residues: CASSLGRGAEAFF. As DNA, the CDR3 is TGTGCCAGCAGTTTAGGACGGGGGGCTGAAGCTTTCTTT.

The J gene is TRBJ2-5, the V gene TRBV2; possible D gene TRBD1, 5 bases. CDR1 is SNHLY, CDR2 FYNNEI, per germline. V dropped 0 bases and J dropped 0 bases, with 11 bases sitting between them. The length of the CDR3 is 16 residues. CDR3 amino acids: CASSEARQMYQETQYF. The CDR3 coding sequence is TGTGCCAGCAGTGAAGCCCGACAGATGTACCAAGAGACCCAGTACTTC.

V and J are TRBV9 and TRBJ1-4, with D tentatively TRBD1 (6 bases). The CDR3 consists of 16 residues. Trimming took 0 bases from V and 5 from J, leaving 14 bases between them. Germline V gives CDR1 SGDLS, CDR2 YYNGEE. The CDR3 loop is CASSVEGGRGNEKLFF. CDR3 DNA sequence: TGTGCCAGCAGCGTAGAAGGCGGCAGGGGAAATGAAAAACTGTTTTTT.

CDR3 region: CSASRGTGANVLTF. CDR3 bases: TGCAGTGCTAGTCGGGGGACTGGGGCCAACGTCCTGACTTTC. The genes are TRBV20-1 and TRBJ2-6; D is perhaps TRBD2 (6 bases). V lost 3 bases, J lost 2 bases, and 8 bases lay in between. CDR1 and CDR2 (germline): DFQATT, SNEGSKA (reference sequence). CDR3 length: 14 residues.

This clone was recorded once. The CDR3 coding sequence is TGTGCCAGCAGCCATCAAAAATGGCGCAGTCCCGGGACAGGGGCCGACGGGGAGCTGTTTTTT. Its protein product is CASSHQKWRSPGTGADGELFF. V and J are TRBV3-1 (or the pseudogene TRBV3-2) and TRBJ2-2, with TRBD1 matching over 10 bases. V dropped 3 bases and J dropped 7; count of bases not matched to a gene: 23. Germline assignment: CDR1 LGHDT and CDR2 YNNKEL (reference sequence). This CDR3 contains 21 residues.

The genes are TRBV7-9 and TRBJ2-3, with 8 positions matching TRBD2. From germline, CDR1 is SEHNR and CDR2 FQNEAQ (reference sequence). The CDR3 has 15 residues. V lost 2 bases to trimming and J lost 2 bases; unmatched junction nucleotides: 3. This CDR3 is CASSLLAGLTDTQYF. As DNA, the CDR3 is TGTGCCAGCAGCTTACTAGCGGGCCTCACAGATACGCAGTATTTT. Full variable domain (missing parts from reference TRBV7-9 and TRBJ2-3): DTGVSQNPRHKITKRGQNVTFRCDPISEHNRLYWYRQTLGQGPEFLTYFQNEAQLEKSRLLSDRFSAERPKGSFSTLEIQRTEQGDSAMYLCASSLLAGLTDTQYFGPGTRLTVL.

The chain is built from TRBV9 and TRBJ1-1, with D possibly matching TRBD1 (5 bases). Per germline, CDR1 SGDLS and CDR2 YYNGEE. This CDR3 contains 12 residues. Trimming left V 5 bases short and J 7 bases short, with 12 bases between. CDR3 in amino acids: CASSALGDEAFF. For the CDR3, the DNA is TGTGCCAGCAGTGCCCTAGGGGATGAAGCTTTCTTT. The full variable domain, its missing parts supplied by reference TRBV9 and TRBJ1-1, is DSGVTQTPKHLITATGQRVTLRCSPRSGDLSVYWYQQSLDQGLQFLIQYYNGEERAKGNILERFSAQQFPDLHSELNLSSLELGDSALYFCASSALGDEAFFGQGTRLTVV.

This clone was counted between two and nine times. V gene TRBV5-6 combines with J gene TRBJ1-1; D might be TRBD1 (6 bases). Germline values: CDR1 SGHDT, CDR2 YYEEEE. The CDR3 is made up of 15 amino acids. With 4 bases removed from V and 0 bases from J, the gap between germline ends came to 13 bases. In DNA form, the CDR3 reads TGTGCCAGCAGCAAATCCGGGACAATGAACACTGAAGCTTTCTTT. This gives the protein CASSKSGTMNTEAFF.

This clone was counted between two and nine times. Additional DNA sequences in this sample encode the identical CDR3. This chain connects TRBV10-1 to TRBJ1-2; possibly TRBD1 for D (5 bases). CDR3 length: 12 residues. Per germline, CDR1 WNHNN and CDR2 SYGVQD (reference sequence). V lost 8 bases and J lost 4, with 11 bases in between. The CDR3, as DNA: TGCGCCAGCTCGGACACTGGCTATGGCTACACCTTC. This encodes CASSDTGYGYTF.

V gene TRBV5-1 combines with J gene TRBJ1-2; possible D gene TRBD1, 6 bases. V lost 3 bases and J 6 bases, leaving 9 bases between the germline ends. Per germline, CDR1 SGHRS and CDR2 YFSETQ. CDR3 length: 12 amino acids. The CDR3 protein is CASSSQGDGYTF. The CDR3 DNA reads as TGCGCCAGCAGCTCACAGGGAGATGGCTACACCTTC.

The rearrangement links TRBV9 to TRBJ2-7; D is uncertain. Between the trimmed V and J ends, which lost 0 bases and 1 base, there was a span of 11 bases. The CDR3 is made up of 15 amino acids. The germline V gene encodes CDR1 SGDLS and CDR2 YYNGEE. Here the CDR3 DNA reads TGTGCCAGCAGCGTAGGGAGATCGCAGTCCTACGAGCAGTACTTC. The encoded protein is CASSVGRSQSYEQYF.

The chain joins TRBV4-2 to TRBJ2-1; 12 positions agree with TRBD2. The trim removed 5 bases at V and 7 bases at J, leaving 6 bases unmatched. Germline V gives CDR1 LGHNA, CDR2 YNFKEQ. The CDR3 is made up of 15 amino acids. This CDR3 is CASSDRLAGANEQFF. In DNA form, the CDR3 reads TGTGCCAGCAGCGACAGACTAGCGGGAGCGAATGAGCAGTTCTTC.